A single sample is the source of the 24 T cell receptor beta chains below, sequenced in a study of vaccination effects on CD4 cells after COVID-19. Peptide-pool stimulation followed by sequencing identified expanded antigen-specific CD4+ clonotypes in the ViraFEST assay. CD4+ T cell isolation took place after approximately 11 days of culture. Clones were sequenced by immunoSEQ multiplex PCR, and TCRdb holds only the in-frame ones, with some missing. The sample has around 19,000 clones, less than 85% seen once; the top ten hold about 15%. No antigen has been identified for these receptors. This sample comprised CD4+ T cells from PBMCs cultured with HCoV-229E spike peptides, obtained before COVID-19 vaccination. The receptors originated from a human donor who received a COVID-19 vaccine.

This clone appeared once. This chain links TRBV12-5 with TRBJ2-5, with TRBD2 identical over 9 bases. CDR1 and CDR2 (germline): LGHNT, FRNRAP. J was trimmed by 5 bases and V by 6 bases; bases with no gene match: 16. This CDR3 is built from 17 residues. The CDR3 sequence is CASGDRPPAGGGETQYF. Here the CDR3 DNA reads TGTGCTAGTGGGGACAGGCCTCCAGCGGGAGGCGGGGAGACCCAGTACTTC.

The chain recombines TRBV3-1 (or the pseudogene TRBV3-2) with TRBJ2-5, with 10 positions matching TRBD2. Per germline, CDR1 LGHDT and CDR2 YNNKEL (reference sequence). This CDR3 has 17 amino acids. Losses at the gene ends were 4 bases for V and 7 bases for J; bases not matched to a gene: 15. The CDR3 nucleotides read TGTGCCAGCAGCCCCCGGGGTAGCGGGAGGTTTGATGGGACCCAGTACTTC. It translates to CASSPRGSGRFDGTQYF.

The chain carries TRBV21-1 and TRBJ1-1. TRBV21-1 is noted as a pseudogene. The CDR3 spans 14 residues. CDR3 DNA: TGTGCCAGCAACCAAGGGCCAGGAGGCACTGAAGCTTTCTTT. It translates to CASNQGPGGTEAFF.

This clone showed up just a few times. The V call is TRBV2, the J call TRBJ2-1; 8 positions match TRBD1. Germline V gives CDR1 SNHLY, CDR2 FYNNEI. Trimming removed 8 bases from V and 3 bases from J; junction bases left unmatched: 9. The CDR3 covers 15 residues. The CDR3 coding sequence is TGTGCCAGCTCAGATAGACAGGGGTACTACAATGAGCAGTTCTTC. Encoded protein: CASSDRQGYYNEQFF.

V and J are TRBV27 and TRBJ1-2; D possibly corresponds to TRBD1 (5 bases). The CDR3 is 15 residues long. The ends were cut back, 2 bases at V and 3 bases at J, with 13 bases in the middle. CDR1 is MNHEY, CDR2 SMNVEV, per germline (reference sequence). DNA for the CDR3: TGTGCCAGCAGTTTAGAGGGACGCTCTCACTATGGCTACACCTTC. Encoded protein: CASSLEGRSHYGYTF.

By share of the sample, this clone is large. The chain employs TRBV27 and TRBJ1-1, with 11 bases matching TRBD1. Germline-derived CDR1 and CDR2 are MNHEY and SMNVEV (reference sequence). With V trimmed by 1 base and J by 5 bases, 9 bases remained unmatched. The CDR3 runs to 17 residues. The CDR3 sequence: CASSLWSGQGVKTEAFF. CDR3 sequence (DNA): TGTGCCAGCAGTTTATGGTCGGGACAGGGGGTAAAGACTGAAGCTTTCTTT.

A single count supports this clone. This chain connects TRBV6-2 or TRBV6-3 to TRBJ2-4; D perhaps matches TRBD2 (6 bases). The CDR3 runs 15 residues. The V end was cut by 2 bases, the J end by 0 bases, with 8 bases between. Germline V gene lookup returns CDR1 MNHEY and CDR2 SVGEGT. CDR3 sequence reads: CASSYPGLAKNIQYF. The DNA of the CDR3 is TGTGCCAGCAGTTACCCGGGACTAGCCAAAAACATTCAGTACTTC.

CDR3 bases: TGTGCCAGCTCACCAGGGCCCGAGCAGTTCTTC. Protein sequence: CASSPGPEQFF. The chain has TRBV18 and TRBJ2-1; D remains unclear. Looked up from germline, CDR1 is KGHSH and CDR2 is LQKENI. This CDR3 is 11 amino acids long. The germline V and J ends were trimmed by 2 bases and 10 bases, with 6 bases remaining between them.

This clone was counted between two and nine times. This chain links TRBV6-5 with TRBJ1-1; the D gene is possibly TRBD1 (6 bases). The CDR3 runs 16 residues. Germline V gives CDR1 MNHEY, CDR2 SVGAGI. The V end lost 2 bases, the J end lost 0 bases, and 13 bases lay between the germline ends. The CDR3 spells CASSYHRDPMNTEAFF. The CDR3 DNA sequence: TGTGCCAGCAGTTACCACAGGGACCCCATGAACACTGAAGCTTTCTTT.

This chain uses TRBV2 with TRBJ1-1; a weak D match, TRBD1 (5 bases). This CDR3 is built from 13 residues. Per germline, CDR1 SNHLY and CDR2 FYNNEI. Trimming shortened V by 7 bases and J by 2 bases, and 11 bases separated the two germline ends. In DNA form, the CDR3 reads TGTGCCAGCATACGGGACCTAAACACTGAAGCTTTCTTT. It specifies CASIRDLNTEAFF.

This chain joins TRBV5-4 and TRBJ2-5; D possibly corresponds to TRBD2 (6 bases). Looked up from germline, CDR1 is SGHNT and CDR2 is YYREEE (reference sequence). Trimming took off 6 bases at V and 1 base at J, with 22 bases between the two ends. This CDR3 has 17 residues. This chain's CDR3 is CASNQGEVAEFQETQYF. CDR3 sequence (DNA): TGTGCCAGCAACCAGGGTGAGGTAGCGGAGTTCCAAGAGACCCAGTACTTC.

This clone came up a few times. The chain uses TRBV10-1 and TRBJ2-7, with 7 bases matching TRBD1. The CDR3 extends over 17 amino acids. Germline CDR1 is WNHNN and CDR2 is SYGVQD (reference sequence). The J segment lost 0 bases and the V segment lost 2 bases, leaving 10 bases of the junction unmatched. CDR3 amino acids: CASSETYTGTVSYEQYF. DNA for the CDR3: TGCGCCAGCAGTGAGACATATACCGGGACAGTCTCCTACGAGCAGTACTTC.

The chain is built from TRBV11-2 and TRBJ1-2; maybe TRBD1 (5 bases). This CDR3 region has 17 residues. V lost 0 bases and J lost 1, with 15 bases in between. Germline V gives CDR1 SGHAT, CDR2 FQNNGV. The CDR3 region is CASSLDLGRTLNYGYTF. The DNA for the CDR3 is TGTGCCAGCAGCTTAGATCTGGGACGGACGCTTAACTATGGCTACACCTTC.

The gene calls are TRBV16 and TRBJ2-7; 7 positions agree with TRBD1. The CDR3 is 17 residues long. The germline V gene has CDR1 KGHSY and CDR2 FQNENV. The J segment lost 3 bases and the V segment lost 4 bases, leaving 15 bases of the junction unmatched. The CDR3 DNA sequence: TGTGCCAGCAGCCCCTTAGAAGCCGGGACAGTGCTCTACGAGCAGTACTTC. As protein: CASSPLEAGTVLYEQYF. Drawing the rest from reference TRBV16 and TRBJ2-7, the complete variable domain is GEEVAQTPKHLVRGEGQKAKLYCAPIKGHSYVFWYQQVLKNEFKFLISFQNENVFDETGMPKERFSAKCLPNSPCSLEIQATKLEDSAVYFCASSPLEAGTVLYEQYFGPGTRLTVT.

The rearrangement joins TRBV3-1 (or the pseudogene TRBV3-2) to TRBJ1-6; tentatively, D is TRBD1 (5 bases). Looked up from germline, CDR1 is LGHDT and CDR2 is YNNKEL (reference sequence). V gave up 8 bases and J gave up 4 bases, with 15 bases separating them. The CDR3 is made up of 15 amino acids. For the CDR3, the DNA is TGTGCCAGCGGGGCCAGAAACCGTTATAATTCACCCCTCCACTTT. Translating it yields CASGARNRYNSPLHF.

This clone showed up just once. The CDR3 DNA follows: TGTGCCAGCAGCGTAGTATCCGGGCCTAACACCGGGGAGCTGTTTTTT. It specifies CASSVVSGPNTGELFF. The V gene is TRBV9, the J gene TRBJ2-2, with D unresolved. CDR1 is SGDLS, CDR2 YYNGEE, per germline. V gave up 0 bases and J gave up 2 bases, with 11 bases separating them. The CDR3 consists of 16 residues. Variable domain in full (rest from reference TRBV9 and TRBJ2-2): DSGVTQTPKHLITATGQRVTLRCSPRSGDLSVYWYQQSLDQGLQFLIQYYNGEERAKGNILERFSAQQFPDLHSELNLSSLELGDSALYFCASSVVSGPNTGELFFGEGSRLTVL.

The chain carries TRBV6-5 and TRBJ2-2; D is undetermined. Germline-derived CDR1 and CDR2 are MNHEY and SVGAGI. The CDR3 sequence is 15 residues long. Trimming removed 2 bases from V and 3 bases from J, with 10 bases in between. The CDR3 region has the DNA TGTGCCAGCAGTTACGCCGTCGGACACACCGGGGAGCTGTTTTTT. Encoded protein: CASSYAVGHTGELFF.

The V and J genes are TRBV10-3 and TRBJ2-1; 8 bases are shared with TRBD2. The trim removed 2 bases at V and 4 bases at J, leaving 10 bases unmatched. Germline lookup yields CDR1 ENHRY and CDR2 SYGVKD. The CDR3 is 17 residues long. The CDR3 DNA sequence: TGTGCCATCAGTGAGACCCGGACTAGCACTTCGTACAATGAGCAGTTCTTC. It translates to CAISETRTSTSYNEQFF.

There are a few counts of this clone. Compared with germline, one end of the junction differs, possibly owing to a read error. The chain has TRBV11-2 and TRBJ1-6; D possibly corresponds to TRBD1 (5 bases). There are 12 residues in the CDR3. Germline V gives CDR1 SGHAT, CDR2 FQNNGV. The CDR3 is CASTGQNSPLHF. In nucleotides, the CDR3 is TGTGCCAGCACGGGGCAGAATTCACCCCTCCATTTT.

V is TRBV5-1 and J is TRBJ1-5; the D is unclear. V was pared by 0 bases and J by 6 bases, with 4 bases between. Germline V gene sequence: CDR1 SGHRS, CDR2 YFSETQ. The CDR3 consists of 12 residues. The CDR3 loop reads CASSLDGQPQHF. The CDR3 DNA sequence: TGCGCCAGCAGCTTGGACGGTCAGCCCCAGCATTTT.

The sample holds a few counts of this clone. An end of the junction does not agree with germline; a read error may underlie this. The V and J genes are TRBV6-1 and TRBJ1-6; D is possibly TRBD1 (5 bases). Per germline, CDR1 MNHNS and CDR2 SASEGT. There are 16 residues in the CDR3. The DNA of the CDR3 is TGTGCCAGCAGTGAAGCGCAGGGAGGGCAATATTCGCCCCTCCACTTT. Residues: CASSEAQGGQYSPLHF.

The V gene is TRBV25-1, the J gene TRBJ1-3; a weak D match, TRBD1 (5 bases). V was trimmed by 8 bases and J by 7 bases, leaving 12 bases between them. The V gene's germline CDR1 is MGHDK and CDR2 SYGVNS. This CDR3 comprises 12 residues. The CDR3 DNA reads TGTGCCAGCGCCGACAGCGCGAACACCATATATTTT. Translation: CASADSANTIYF. The full variable domain, rest sourced from reference TRBV25-1 and TRBJ1-3, is EADIYQTPRYLVIGTGKKITLECSQTMGHDKMYWYQQDPGMELHLIHYSYGVNSTEKGDLSSESTVSRIRTEHFPLTLESARPSHTSQYLCASADSANTIYFGEGSWLTVV.

This chain links TRBV27 with TRBJ1-5; D possibly corresponds to TRBD1 (5 bases). The CDR3 is 15 residues long. In germline, CDR1 is MNHEY, CDR2 SMNVEV (reference sequence). Trimming left V 1 base short and J 0 bases short, with 7 bases between. DNA of the CDR3: TGTGCCAGCAGTTTATGGGGGGATAGCAATCAGCCCCAGCATTTT. This translates into CASSLWGDSNQPQHF.

The chain employs TRBV19 and TRBJ1-6; D perhaps matches TRBD1 (6 bases). The germline V gene encodes CDR1 LNHDA and CDR2 SQIVND (reference sequence). The length of the CDR3 is 14 residues. V lost 6 bases, J lost 8 bases, and 14 bases lay in between. The CDR3 sequence: CASRNQGTDSPLHF. The CDR3 DNA follows: TGTGCCAGTAGGAACCAGGGGACCGATTCACCCCTCCACTTT.